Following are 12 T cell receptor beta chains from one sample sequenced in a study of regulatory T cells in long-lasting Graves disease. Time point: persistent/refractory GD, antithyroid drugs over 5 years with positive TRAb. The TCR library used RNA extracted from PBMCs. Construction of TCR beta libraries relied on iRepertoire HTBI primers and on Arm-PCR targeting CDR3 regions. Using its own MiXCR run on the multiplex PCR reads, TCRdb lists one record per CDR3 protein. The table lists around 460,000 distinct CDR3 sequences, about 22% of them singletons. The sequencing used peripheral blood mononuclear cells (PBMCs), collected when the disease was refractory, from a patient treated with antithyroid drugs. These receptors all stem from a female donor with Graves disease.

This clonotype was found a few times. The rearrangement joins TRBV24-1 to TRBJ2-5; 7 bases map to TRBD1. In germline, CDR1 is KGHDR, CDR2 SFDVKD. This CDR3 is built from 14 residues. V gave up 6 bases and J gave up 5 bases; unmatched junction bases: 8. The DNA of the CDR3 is TGTGCCACCAGTACTTCGACAGGGTGGGAGACCCAGTACTTC. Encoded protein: CATSTSTGWETQYF.

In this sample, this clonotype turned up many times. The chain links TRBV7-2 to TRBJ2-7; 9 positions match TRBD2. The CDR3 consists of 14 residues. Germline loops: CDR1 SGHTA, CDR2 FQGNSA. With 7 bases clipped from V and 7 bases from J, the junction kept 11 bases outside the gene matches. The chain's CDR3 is CASTPPGGREEQYF. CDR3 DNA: TGTGCCAGCACCCCGCCAGGCGGGAGGGAAGAGCAGTACTTC.

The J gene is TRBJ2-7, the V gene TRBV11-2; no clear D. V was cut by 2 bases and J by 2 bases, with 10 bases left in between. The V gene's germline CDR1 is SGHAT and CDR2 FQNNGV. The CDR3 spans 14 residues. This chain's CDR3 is CASSLSHYTYEQYF. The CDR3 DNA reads TGTGCCAGCAGCTTATCACACTACACCTACGAGCAGTACTTC.

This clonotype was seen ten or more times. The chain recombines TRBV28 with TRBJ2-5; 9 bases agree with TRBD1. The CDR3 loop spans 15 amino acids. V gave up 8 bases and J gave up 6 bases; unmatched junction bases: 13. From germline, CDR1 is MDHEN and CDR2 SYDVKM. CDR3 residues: CASGYRDRELKTQYF. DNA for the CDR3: TGTGCCAGCGGCTACCGGGACAGGGAGCTAAAGACCCAGTACTTC.

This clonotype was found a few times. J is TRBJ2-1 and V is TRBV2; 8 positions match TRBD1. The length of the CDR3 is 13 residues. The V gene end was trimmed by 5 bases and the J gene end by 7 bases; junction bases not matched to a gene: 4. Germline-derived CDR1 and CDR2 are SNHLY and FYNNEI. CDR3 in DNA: TGTGCCAGCAGTCAGACAGGGGAGAATGAGCAGTTCTTC. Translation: CASSQTGENEQFF. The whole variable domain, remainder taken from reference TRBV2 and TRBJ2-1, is EPEVTQTPSHQVTQMGQEVILRCVPISNHLYFYWYRQILGQKVEFLVSFYNNEISEKSEIFDDQFSVERPDGSNFTLKIRSTKLEDSAMYFCASSQTGENEQFFGPGTRLTVL.

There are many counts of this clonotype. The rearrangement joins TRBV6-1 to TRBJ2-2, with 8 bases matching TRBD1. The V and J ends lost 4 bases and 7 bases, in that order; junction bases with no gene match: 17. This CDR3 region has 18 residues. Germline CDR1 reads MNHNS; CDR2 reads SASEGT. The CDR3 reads CASSAYGAVTGADGELFF. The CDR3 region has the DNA TGTGCCAGCAGTGCTTACGGGGCGGTGACAGGGGCGGACGGGGAGCTGTTTTTT.

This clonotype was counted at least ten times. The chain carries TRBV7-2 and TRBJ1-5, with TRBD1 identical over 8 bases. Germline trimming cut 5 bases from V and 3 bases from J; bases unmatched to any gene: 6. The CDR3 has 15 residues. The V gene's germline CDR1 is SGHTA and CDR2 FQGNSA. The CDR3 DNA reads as TGTGCCAGCAGCCCGGACAGGGAGAACAATCAGCCCCAGCATTTT. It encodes CASSPDRENNQPQHF.

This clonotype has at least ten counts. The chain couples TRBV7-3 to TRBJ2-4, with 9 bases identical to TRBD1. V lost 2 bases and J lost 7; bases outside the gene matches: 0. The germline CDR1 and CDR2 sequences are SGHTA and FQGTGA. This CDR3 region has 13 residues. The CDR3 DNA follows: TGTGCCAGCAGCTTAGGGACAGGGAACATTCAGTACTTC. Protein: CASSLGTGNIQYF.

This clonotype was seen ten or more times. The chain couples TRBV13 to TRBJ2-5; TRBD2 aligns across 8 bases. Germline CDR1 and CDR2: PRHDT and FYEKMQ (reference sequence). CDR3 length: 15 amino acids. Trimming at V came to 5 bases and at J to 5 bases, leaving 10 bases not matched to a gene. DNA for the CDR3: TGTGCCAGCAGCGCCCGGACTAGCCTCCAGGAGACCCAGTACTTC. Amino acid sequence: CASSARTSLQETQYF.

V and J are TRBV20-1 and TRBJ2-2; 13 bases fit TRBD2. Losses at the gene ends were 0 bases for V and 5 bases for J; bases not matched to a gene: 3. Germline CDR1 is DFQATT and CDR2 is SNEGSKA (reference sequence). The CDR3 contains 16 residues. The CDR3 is CSARDKGLAGTGELFF. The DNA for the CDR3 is TGCAGTGCTAGAGATAAGGGACTAGCGGGGACCGGGGAGCTGTTTTTT.

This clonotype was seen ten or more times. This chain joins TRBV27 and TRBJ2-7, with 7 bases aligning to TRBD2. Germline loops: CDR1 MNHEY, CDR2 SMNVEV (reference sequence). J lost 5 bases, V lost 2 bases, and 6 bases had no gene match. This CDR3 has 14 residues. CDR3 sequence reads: CASSLTGEGHEQYF. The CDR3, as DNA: TGTGCCAGCAGTTTAACCGGGGAGGGCCACGAGCAGTACTTC.

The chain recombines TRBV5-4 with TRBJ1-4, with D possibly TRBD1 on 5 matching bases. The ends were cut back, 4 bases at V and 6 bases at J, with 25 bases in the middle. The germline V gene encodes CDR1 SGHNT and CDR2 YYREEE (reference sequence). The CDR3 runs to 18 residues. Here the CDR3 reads CASSNNPPRGVMDEKLFF. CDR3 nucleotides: TGTGCCAGCAGCAACAATCCACCCCGGGGCGTAATGGATGAAAAACTGTTTTTT.